The source of this T cell receptor beta chain is a study of vaccination and CD4 T cells after COVID-19. Study summary: Six male and four female convalescents took part, two of them Hispanic. In the control cultures, a CEFX pool, an HIV-1 Nef pool, or no peptide was supplied.

As to treatment: roughly 10-day PBMC culture with coronavirus spike peptide pools or control peptides (ViraFEST assay). Gathered ahead of the COVID-19 pandemic (2011-2018) were the CD4+ T cells of the unexposed donor. The probes, which were SARS-CoV-2 S/N and four cold-coronavirus spikes, were applied to unexposed-donor CD4+ T cells, cells permitting. The study's findings and limits: The study examined relatively few convalescent patients and included no early post-infection timepoints.

The germline CDR1 and CDR2 sequences are LNHNV and YYDKDF (reference sequence). The CDR3 is made up of 18 amino acids. The V gene end was trimmed by 1 base and the J gene end by 0 bases; junction bases not matched to a gene: 6. This clonotype was observed a handful of times. What it binds is not known. Cultured CD4+ T-cell DNA underwent Oncomine TCR Beta short-read sequencing. Scientists extracted genomic DNA from CD4+ T cells grown in culture. TCRdb passed the PCR reads through MiXCR, listing each CDR3 protein once. This sample has thousands of distinct CDR3 sequences, with 35% found just once. The receptor was derived from a human donor in good health. The chain recombines TRBV15 with TRBJ2-2; 9 bases map to TRBD2. Specimen: CD4+ T cells from blood, cultured in vitro. The CDR3 region is CATSRGLAEGPNTGELFF. The CDR3 nucleotides are TGTGCCACCAGCAGAGGACTAGCGGAGGGGCCGAACACCGGGGAGCTGTTTTTT.